Presented here are 4 T cell receptor gamma chains from one specimen sequenced in a study of γδ T cells in repeated Plasmodium falciparum infection (dated by TCRdb to the early 2020s). For bulk TCR repertoire analysis, Vgamma9/Vdelta2+ and Vdelta2-negative gammadelta T cell populations were flow-sorted out of peripheral blood mononuclear cells. Library construction relied on multiplex PCR. The sequencer was an Illumina MiSeq. Clone calls in TCRdb were regenerated from the public reads with CATT, after which identical DNA sequences shared one row. The table for this sample lists approximately 32,000 gamma-chain clones; 1.4% to 1.5% of them were counted only once. The ten largest account for roughly 21% of the sample. Sequenced input: gamma-delta T cells from blood. These receptors were taken from a pool of human donors (malaria-infected and uninfected, not separated).

This clone has at least ten counts. TCRdb records a much larger clone's protein for this DNA, with a difference at residue 5 that likely arises from a read error; the protein given is the translation of the DNA. The chain recombines TRGV9 with TRGJP. TCRdb carries no J gene annotation; the J gene was assigned here by matching the DNA with germline. J gave up 4 bases and V 5 bases, and 5 bases lay outside the gene matches. The CDR3 length is 16 residues. CDR1 and CDR2 (germline): GITISATS, ISYDGTV (reference sequence). CDR3: CALWGPQELGKKIKVF. As DNA, the CDR3 is TGTGCCTTGTGGGGACCACAAGAGTTGGGCAAAAAAATCAAGGTATTT.

This clone was seen a few times. TCRdb has a much larger clone's protein, which differs at residue 11 from the translation of this DNA, likely because of a read error; what is shown is the protein translated from the DNA. The V call is TRGV2, the J call TRGJ1 or TRGJ2. TCRdb leaves out the J gene; it was filled in here by matching the DNA to germline. The CDR3 loop spans 14 amino acids. Germline V lookup: CDR1 EGSNGY, CDR2 YDSYNSKV. After removal of 0 bases from V and 11 bases from J, the junction contained 13 bases not matched to a gene. The CDR3 nucleotides are TGTGCCACCTGGGACGGGACTATTATGGATGAGAAACTCTTT. Residues: CATWDGTIMDEKLF.

This clone showed up just a few times. Given a far larger clone just one base away, this is likely a sequencing read error. Additional DNA sequences in this sample encode the identical CDR3. The genes are TRGV9 and TRGJP. TCRdb supplies no J gene; here it was assigned by aligning the nucleotide sequence to germline. The CDR3 extends over 17 amino acids. Germline CDR1 GITISATS, CDR2 ISYDGTV (reference sequence). The DNA of the CDR3 is TGTGCCTTGTGGGAGGTGTCCCAAGAGTTGGGCAAAAAGATCAAGGTATTT. It encodes CALWEVSQELGKKIKVF.

This clone was recorded many times. TCRdb assigns this DNA the protein of a much larger clone, which departs from its translation at residue 5; this likely reflects a read error, and the protein shown comes from translating the DNA. The V call is TRGV4, the J call TRGJ1 or TRGJ2. No J gene is reported in TCRdb; it was inferred here by comparing the DNA with germline. This CDR3 has 13 amino acids. CDR1 and CDR2 from the germline V gene are EGSTGY and YDSYTSSV. Unmatched junction bases numbered 7, after V lost 5 bases and J lost 3 bases. CDR3 in amino acids: CATWGAPYYKKLF. The DNA for the CDR3 is TGTGCCACCTGGGGTGCGCCTTATTATAAGAAACTCTTT.